The sample holds many counts of the clone carrying this T cell receptor (beta chain). Its matching antigen is unknown. Original methodology: Clinicopathological groups of papillary thyroid cancer showed CDR3 differences that were used to build a distant-metastasis classifier. TCRdb redid the clone calls on the PCR reads using MiXCR. Here the V and J calls rest on TCRdb's processing, not on the authors' analysis. The table lists 30,000 to 40,000 clones, 20% to 25% of them singletons, with about 3% in the top ten. V trimming: 5 bases; J trimming: 2 bases; junction bases outside the gene matches: 9. CDR3 size: 15 residues. Germline CDR1 GTSNPN, CDR2 SVGIG (reference sequence). These data are taken from a study of metastatic and nonmetastatic thyroid tumors. As for the study in general: Repertoires were compared across blood and tumor or nodule tissue from malignant and benign thyroid patients. Overall study findings and caveats: Malignant thyroid tumors reportedly had TCR beta diversity that was significantly higher than in benign nodules, in blood and tumor.

No treatment of any kind had been given to any patient before thyroid surgery. This chain joins TRBV30 and TRBJ2-3, with TRBD2 matching over 8 bases. The TCR comes from a male donor with papillary thyroid cancer or a benign thyroid nodule (not recorded which). Some clones in this sample may be carry-over from other donors' samples. Input material: tumor tissue. The chain's CDR3 is CAWGRLATLTDTQYF. The CDR3, as DNA: TGTGCCTGGGGCAGACTAGCGACGCTCACAGATACGCAGTATTTT.